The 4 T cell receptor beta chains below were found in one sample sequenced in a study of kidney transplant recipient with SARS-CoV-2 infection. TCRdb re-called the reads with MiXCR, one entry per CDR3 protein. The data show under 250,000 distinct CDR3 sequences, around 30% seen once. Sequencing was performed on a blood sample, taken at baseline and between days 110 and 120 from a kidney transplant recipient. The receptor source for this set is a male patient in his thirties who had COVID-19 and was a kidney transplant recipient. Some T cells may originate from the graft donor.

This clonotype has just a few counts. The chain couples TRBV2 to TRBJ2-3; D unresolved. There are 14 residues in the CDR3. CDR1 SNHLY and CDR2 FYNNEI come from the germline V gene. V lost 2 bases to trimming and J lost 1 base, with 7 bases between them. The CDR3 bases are TGTGCCAGCAGTGAATTCGCCCGCACAGATACGCAGTATTTT. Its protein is CASSEFARTDTQYF.

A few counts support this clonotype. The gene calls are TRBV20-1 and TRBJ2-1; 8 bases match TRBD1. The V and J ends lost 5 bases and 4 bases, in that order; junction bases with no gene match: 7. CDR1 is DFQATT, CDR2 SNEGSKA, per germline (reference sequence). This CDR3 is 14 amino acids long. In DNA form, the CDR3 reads TGCAGTGCTTCCCGGGACAGGTTGTACAATGAGCAGTTCTTC. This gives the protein CSASRDRLYNEQFF.

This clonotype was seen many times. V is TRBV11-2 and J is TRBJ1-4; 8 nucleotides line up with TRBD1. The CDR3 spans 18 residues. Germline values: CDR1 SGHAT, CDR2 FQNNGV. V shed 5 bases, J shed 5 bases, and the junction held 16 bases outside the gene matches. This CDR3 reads CASSLQPRDRNLNEKLFF. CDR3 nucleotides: TGTGCCAGCAGCCTTCAACCCCGGGACAGGAATCTCAATGAAAAACTGTTTTTT.

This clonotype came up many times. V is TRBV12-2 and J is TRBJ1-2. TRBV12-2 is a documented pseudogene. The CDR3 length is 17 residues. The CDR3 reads CASRTLMTPRKTYGYTF. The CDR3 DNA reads TGTGCAAGTCGCACACTGATGACTCCACGAAAGACCTATGGCTACACCTTC.